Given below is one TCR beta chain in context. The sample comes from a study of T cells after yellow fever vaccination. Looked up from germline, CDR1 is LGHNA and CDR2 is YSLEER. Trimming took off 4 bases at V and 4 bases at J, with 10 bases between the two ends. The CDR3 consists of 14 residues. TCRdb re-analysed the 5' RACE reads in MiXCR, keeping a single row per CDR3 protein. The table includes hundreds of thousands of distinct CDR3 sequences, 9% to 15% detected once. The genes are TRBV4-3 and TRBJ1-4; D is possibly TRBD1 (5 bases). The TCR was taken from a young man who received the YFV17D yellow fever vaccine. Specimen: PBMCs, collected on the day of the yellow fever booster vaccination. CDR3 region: CASSPRQFNEKLFF. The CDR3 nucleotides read TGCGCCAGCAGCCCCCGACAGTTTAATGAAAAACTGTTTTTT.